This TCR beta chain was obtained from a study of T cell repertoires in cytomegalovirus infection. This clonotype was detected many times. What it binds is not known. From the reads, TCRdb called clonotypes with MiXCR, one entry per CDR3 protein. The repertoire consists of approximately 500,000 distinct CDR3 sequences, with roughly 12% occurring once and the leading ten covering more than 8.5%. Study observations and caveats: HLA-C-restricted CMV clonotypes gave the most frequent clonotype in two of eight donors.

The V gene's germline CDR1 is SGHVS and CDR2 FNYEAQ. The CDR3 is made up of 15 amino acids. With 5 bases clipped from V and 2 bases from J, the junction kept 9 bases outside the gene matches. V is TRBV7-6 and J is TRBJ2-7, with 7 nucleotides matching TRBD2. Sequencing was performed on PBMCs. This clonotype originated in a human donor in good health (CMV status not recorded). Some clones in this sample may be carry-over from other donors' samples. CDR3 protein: CASSQETSRPYEQYF. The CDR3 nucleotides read TGTGCCAGCAGCCAGGAGACTAGCCGACCCTACGAGCAGTACTTC.